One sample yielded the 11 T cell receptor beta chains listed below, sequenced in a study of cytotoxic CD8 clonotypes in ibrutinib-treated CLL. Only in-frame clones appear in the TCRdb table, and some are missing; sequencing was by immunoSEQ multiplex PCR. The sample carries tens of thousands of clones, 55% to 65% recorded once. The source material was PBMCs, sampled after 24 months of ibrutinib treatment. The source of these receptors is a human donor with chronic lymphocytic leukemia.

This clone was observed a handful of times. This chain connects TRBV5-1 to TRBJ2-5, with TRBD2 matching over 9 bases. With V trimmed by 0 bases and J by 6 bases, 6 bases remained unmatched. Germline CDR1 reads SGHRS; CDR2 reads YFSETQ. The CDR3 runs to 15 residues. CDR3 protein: CASSLALAGGQTQYF. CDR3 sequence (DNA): TGCGCCAGCAGCTTGGCACTAGCGGGTGGCCAGACCCAGTACTTC.

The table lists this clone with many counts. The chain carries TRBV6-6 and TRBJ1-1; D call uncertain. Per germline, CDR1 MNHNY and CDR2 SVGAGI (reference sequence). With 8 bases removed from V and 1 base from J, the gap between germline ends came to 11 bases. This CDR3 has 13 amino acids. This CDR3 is CASQFSRNTEAFF. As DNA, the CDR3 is TGTGCCAGCCAGTTCAGCAGGAACACTGAAGCTTTCTTT.

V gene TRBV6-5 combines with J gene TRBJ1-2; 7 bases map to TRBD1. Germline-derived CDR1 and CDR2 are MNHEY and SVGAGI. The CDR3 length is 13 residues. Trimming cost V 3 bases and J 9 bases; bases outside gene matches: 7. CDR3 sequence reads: CASSYQQGSSYTF. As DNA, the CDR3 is TGTGCCAGCAGTTATCAACAGGGGTCTAGCTACACCTTC.

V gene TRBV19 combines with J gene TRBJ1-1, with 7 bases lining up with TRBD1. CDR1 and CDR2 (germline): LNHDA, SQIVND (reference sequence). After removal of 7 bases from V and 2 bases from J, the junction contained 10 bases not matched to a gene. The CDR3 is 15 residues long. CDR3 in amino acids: CASIYRGRGNTEAFF. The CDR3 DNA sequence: TGTGCCAGTATCTACAGGGGCAGGGGAAACACTGAAGCTTTCTTT.

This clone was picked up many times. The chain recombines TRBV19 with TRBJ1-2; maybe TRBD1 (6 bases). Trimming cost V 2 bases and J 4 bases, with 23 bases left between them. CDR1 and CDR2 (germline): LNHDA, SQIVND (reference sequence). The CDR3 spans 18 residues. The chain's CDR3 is CASSIPIPSARQAYGYTF. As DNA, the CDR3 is TGTGCCAGTAGTATACCAATCCCGTCCGCGAGACAGGCCTATGGCTACACCTTC.

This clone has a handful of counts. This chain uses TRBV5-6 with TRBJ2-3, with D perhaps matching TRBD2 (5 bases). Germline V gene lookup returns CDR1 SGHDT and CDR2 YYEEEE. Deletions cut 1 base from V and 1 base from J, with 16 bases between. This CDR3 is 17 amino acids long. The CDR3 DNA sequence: TGTGCCAGCAGCTTGCTAGGTGAGAGGGTAGGCACAGATACGCAGTATTTT. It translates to CASSLLGERVGTDTQYF.

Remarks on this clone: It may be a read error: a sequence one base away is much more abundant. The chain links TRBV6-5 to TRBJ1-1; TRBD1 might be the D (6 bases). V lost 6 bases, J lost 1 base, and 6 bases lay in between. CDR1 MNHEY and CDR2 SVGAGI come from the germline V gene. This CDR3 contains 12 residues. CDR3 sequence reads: CASRTGNTEAFF. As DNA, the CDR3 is TGTGCCAGCAGGACAGGGAACACTGAAGCTTTCTTT.

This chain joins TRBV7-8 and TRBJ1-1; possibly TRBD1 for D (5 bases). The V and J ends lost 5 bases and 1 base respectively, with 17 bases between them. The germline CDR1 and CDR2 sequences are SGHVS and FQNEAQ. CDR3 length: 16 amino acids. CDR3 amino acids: CASSVPRGVGNTEAFF. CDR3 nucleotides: TGTGCCAGCAGCGTCCCCCGGGGGGTGGGGAACACTGAAGCTTTCTTT.

CDR3 sequence reads: CASSDVGETQYF. The CDR3 nucleotides are TGTGCCAGCAGCGACGTGGGGGAGACCCAGTACTTC. The rearrangement joins TRBV28 to TRBJ2-5; the D is unclear. Trimming left V 6 bases short and J 5 bases short, with 10 bases between. This CDR3 spans 12 amino acids. Per germline, CDR1 MDHEN and CDR2 SYDVKM.

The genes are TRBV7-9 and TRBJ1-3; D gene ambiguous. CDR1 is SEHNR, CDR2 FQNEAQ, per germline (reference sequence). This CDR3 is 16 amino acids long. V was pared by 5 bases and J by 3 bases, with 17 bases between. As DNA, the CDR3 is TGTGCCAGCAGCGTCGCGGGTGTCCCTGGTGGAAACACCATATATTTT. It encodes CASSVAGVPGGNTIYF. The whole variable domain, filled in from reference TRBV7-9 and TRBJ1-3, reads DTGVSQNPRHKITKRGQNVTFRCDPISEHNRLYWYRQTLGQGPEFLTYFQNEAQLEKSRLLSDRFSAERPKGSFSTLEIQRTEQGDSAMYLCASSVAGVPGGNTIYFGEGSWLTVV.

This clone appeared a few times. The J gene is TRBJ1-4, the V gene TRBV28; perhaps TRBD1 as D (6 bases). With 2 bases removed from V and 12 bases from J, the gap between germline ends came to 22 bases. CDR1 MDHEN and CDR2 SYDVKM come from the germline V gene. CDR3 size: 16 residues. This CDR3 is CASSLQAGVVNAELFF. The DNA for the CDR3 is TGTGCCAGCAGTTTACAGGCAGGGGTTGTGAATGCGGAACTGTTTTTT.